Listed below are T cell receptor beta chains from one sample, sequenced in a study of cytomegalovirus exposure and HLA in healthy donors. Produced via immunoSEQ multiplex PCR; TCRdb's table is partial and in-frame only. This table has over 100,000 clones, approximately 78% appearing once. The sample taken for sequencing was PBMCs. These receptors originate from a woman in her 30s in good health and CMV-seropositive. The CDR3 runs from the conserved cysteine through the conserved F or W. The order of the fields is V gene, J gene, D gene, clone size, CDR3 DNA, CDR3 protein. The D gene is left open where the match is weak. Clone size is not always given. Where it is, it says once, few, many or a class for expanded clones.

V: TRBV6-1
J: TRBJ1-2
D: NA
size: NA
DNA: TGTGCGCTCGAAGGGTACAGGGTTGGCTACACCTTC
CDR3: CALEGYRVGYTF

V: TRBV10-3
J: TRBJ1-6
D: NA
size: NA
DNA: TGTGCCATCGGTGACGATGAGCCTTCGAATTCACCCCTCCACTTT
CDR3: CAIGDDEPSNSPLHF

V: TRBV7-9
J: TRBJ1-2
D: NA
size: NA
DNA: TGTGCCAGCAGCTTAGCCCCGAACGAATACAGTTATGGCTACACCTTC
CDR3: CASSLAPNEYSYGYTF

V: TRBV5-4
J: TRBJ2-3
D: TRBD2
size: NA
DNA: TGTGCCAGCAGCTGGGCCGGGGGGGCCCTCGGCACAGATACGCAGTATTTT
CDR3: CASSWAGGALGTDTQYF

V: TRBV28
J: TRBJ2-5
D: TRBD2
size: NA
DNA: TGTGCCAGCAGTGGGGGCGGGGGGGAGACCCAGTACTTC
CDR3: CASSGGGGETQYF

V: TRBV28
J: TRBJ2-7
D: TRBD1
size: few
DNA: TGTGCCAGCAGACAGGGACAGGCGCCCTACGAGCAGTACTTC
CDR3: CASRQGQAPYEQYF

V: TRBV12-5
J: TRBJ2-1
D: TRBD2
size: NA
DNA: TGTGCTAGTGGTGTAGCGGGGGGGAACAATGAGCAGTTCTTC
CDR3: CASGVAGGNNEQFF

V: TRBV7-2
J: TRBJ1-3
D: TRBD1
size: NA
DNA: TGTGCCAGCAGCAAGACAGGGGACTCTGGAAACACCATATATTTT
CDR3: CASSKTGDSGNTIYF

V: TRBV4-3
J: TRBJ2-3
D: TRBD2
size: NA
DNA: TGCGCCAGCAGCCAAGAGAGGAGCGGGGGCCCAGATACGCAGTATTTT
CDR3: CASSQERSGGPDTQYF

V: TRBV27
J: TRBJ2-1
D: NA
size: NA
DNA: TGTGCCAGCAGTTTGGAGGGACCGCACAATGAGCAGTTCTTC
CDR3: CASSLEGPHNEQFF

V: TRBV13
J: TRBJ2-2
D: TRBD1
size: NA
DNA: TGTGCCAGCAGCGCCGGACAGGGCGGCACCGGGGAGCTGTTTTTT
CDR3: CASSAGQGGTGELFF

V: TRBV27
J: TRBJ2-7
D: TRBD2
size: NA
DNA: TGTGCCAGCACTAGTCCCGGGACTAGCGGCGAGCAGTACTTC
CDR3: CASTSPGTSGEQYF

V: TRBV6-1
J: TRBJ1-2
D: TRBD1
size: NA
DNA: TGTGCCAGCAGTACGGCCAGGGGGGACTATGGCTACACCTTC
CDR3: CASSTARGDYGYTF

V: TRBV28
J: TRBJ1-6
D: NA
size: NA
DNA: TGTGCCAGCGGGGGGGGGTGGGATTCACCCCTCCACTTT
CDR3: CASGGGWDSPLHF

V: TRBV19
J: TRBJ1-2
D: NA
size: NA
DNA: TGTGCCAGTAGTATTCCGTGGACAGAGGAGTATGGCTACACCTTC
CDR3: CASSIPWTEEYGYTF

V: TRBV5-6
J: TRBJ2-1
D: TRBD1
size: few
DNA: TGTGCCAGCAGGAACAGGGGGAATGAGCAGTTCTTC
CDR3: CASRNRGNEQFF

V: TRBV28
J: TRBJ2-6
D: NA
size: few
DNA: TGTGCCAGCAGTCCCCGTGGGGGGAATAAGTCTGGGGCCAACGTCCTGACTTTC
CDR3: CASSPRGGNKSGANVLTF

V: TRBV5-8
J: TRBJ2-7
D: NA
size: NA
DNA: TGTGCCAGCAGCTGGAAATTAGGGGCCACCAGGGACGAGCAGTACTTC
CDR3: CASSWKLGATRDEQYF

V: TRBV7-9
J: TRBJ2-2
D: TRBD2
size: NA
DNA: TGTGCCAGCAGCTCGGGACTAGCGGGGGCCAACGGGGAGCTGTTTTTT
CDR3: CASSSGLAGANGELFF

V: TRBV5-1
J: TRBJ2-5
D: NA
size: NA
DNA: TGCGCCAGCAGCTTGGTCCAGGCCGCGGAGACCCAGTACTTC
CDR3: CASSLVQAAETQYF

V: TRBV9
J: TRBJ2-2
D: TRBD2
size: NA
DNA: TGTGCCAGCAGCCCTCGGGCTAGCGGGAACACCGGGGAGCTGTTTTTT
CDR3: CASSPRASGNTGELFF

V: TRBV18
J: TRBJ2-5
D: TRBD2
size: NA
DNA: TGTGCCAGCTCACCGGGACTAGCGGGGGAAAAAGAGACCCAGTACTTC
CDR3: CASSPGLAGEKETQYF

V: TRBV9
J: TRBJ1-1
D: NA
size: NA
DNA: TGTGCCAGCAGCGTCACCGGGACTCCGAACACTGAAGCTTTCTTT
CDR3: CASSVTGTPNTEAFF

V: TRBV5-1
J: TRBJ2-6
D: NA
size: NA
DNA: TGCGCCAGCAGCTTGGCCGCGGTTTCGGGGGCTGGGGCCAACGTCCTGACTTTC
CDR3: CASSLAAVSGAGANVLTF

V: TRBV5-4
J: TRBJ2-1
D: NA
size: NA
DNA: TGTGCCAGCAGCTCCGAACAGGGAAATGAGCAGTTCTTC
CDR3: CASSSEQGNEQFF

V: TRBV5-1
J: TRBJ2-3
D: NA
size: once
DNA: TGCGCCAGCAGCTTGGGACATTCGATCACAGATACGCAGTATTTT
CDR3: CASSLGHSITDTQYF

V: TRBV2
J: TRBJ1-2
D: NA
size: once
DNA: TGTGCCAGCATCCCTCAGGGGCCTGGCTACACCTTC
CDR3: CASIPQGPGYTF

V: TRBV5-1
J: TRBJ2-5
D: TRBD2
size: NA
DNA: TGCGCCAGCAGCGGCGGCGATTGGGCCAACTCGGGGGGAGGAGAGACCCAGTACTTC
CDR3: CASSGGDWANSGGGETQYF

V: TRBV7-9
J: TRBJ1-4
D: NA
size: NA
DNA: TGTGCCAGCAGCTCCGGGACTGATAATGAAAAACTGTTTTTT
CDR3: CASSSGTDNEKLFF

V: TRBV19
J: TRBJ1-2
D: TRBD1
size: NA
DNA: TGTGCCAGTAGACCATGGGACAGCCCTAACTATGGCTACACCTTC
CDR3: CASRPWDSPNYGYTF

V: TRBV10-3
J: TRBJ2-6
D: TRBD1
size: NA
DNA: TGTGCCATCAGCCGTGGAGACAGGGGTTCCGGGGCCAACGTCCTGACTTTC
CDR3: CAISRGDRGSGANVLTF

V: TRBV5-4
J: TRBJ2-5
D: TRBD2
size: NA
DNA: TGTGCCAGCCGGGGCGGGGGAGCCCAAGAGACCCAGTACTTC
CDR3: CASRGGGAQETQYF

V: TRBV4-1
J: TRBJ1-2
D: TRBD1
size: few
DNA: TGCGCCAGCAGCTCTGGTTACTTTGGGGACAGGGTATTAAACTATGGCTACACCTTC
CDR3: CASSSGYFGDRVLNYGYTF